One T cell receptor (beta chain) is described in this entry. Its matching antigen is unknown. The data belong to a study of cytomegalovirus exposure and HLA in healthy donors. Overall study results and limits: Most TCR beta V segments were productive about 87% or about 30% of the time in an earlier analysis.

V was clipped by 0 bases and J by 9 bases; unmatched bases: 5. This CDR3 is 13 amino acids long. Germline V gene lookup returns CDR1 GTSNPN and CDR2 SVGIG (reference sequence). With 60 Vbeta and 13 Jbeta primers, the PCR was carried out. Data came from immunoSEQ multiplex PCR; TCRdb stores just in-frame clones and leaves some out. The sample consists of about 120,000 clones, approximately 9.4% of them appearing once. The material sequenced was PBMCs. This sequence joins TRBV30 and TRBJ1-5; 7 positions agree with TRBD1. The receptor was isolated from a man aged 25-45 years in good health and CMV-seronegative. CDR3 bases: TGTGCCTGGAGTGTAAAAGGGGGCCGGCCCCAGCATTTT. It translates to CAWSVKGGRPQHF.